The rows below give T cell receptor beta chains drawn from one sample of a study of OX40 agonist ivuxolimab in advanced cancers. Method: immunoSEQ multiplex PCR; TCRdb's copy keeps in-frame clones and lacks some. The table shows roughly 48,000 clones, with 80% to 90% occurring only once. This specimen consisted of CD4+ or CD8+ T cells sorted from blood, obtained in a trial of the OX40 agonist ivuxolimab. These receptors were collected from an adult with an advanced solid tumor such as melanoma, head and neck, liver or kidney cancer. The CDR3 runs from the conserved cysteine through the conserved F or W. D genes are given only for firm matches. Rows give clone size only sometimes, using once, few, many, or a class for an expanded clone.

TRBJ1-1	TRBV6-5	-	TRBD1	CASSQGQGNTEAFF	TGTGCCAGCAGCCAAGGACAGGGGAACACTGAAGCTTTCTTT
TRBJ1-5	TRBV21-1	medium-sized	-	CASLLKSYSNQPQHF	TGTGCCAGCCTCCTGAAATCCTATAGCAATCAGCCCCAGCATTTT
TRBJ1-1	TRBV6-5	-	-	CASSYRVDTEAFF	TGTGCCAGCAGTTACAGGGTCGACACTGAAGCTTTCTTT
TRBJ2-3	TRBV28	once	-	CASSITGSSTDTQYF	TGTGCCAGCAGCATAACAGGGTCTAGCACAGATACGCAGTATTTT
TRBJ2-1	TRBV7-9	-	TRBD2	CASSYSGRRSYNEQFF	TGTGCCAGCAGCTATAGCGGGAGAAGGTCCTACAATGAGCAGTTCTTC
TRBJ2-7	TRBV5-1	once	TRBD2	CASSSGTSGGPSSYEQYF	TGCGCCAGCAGCTCGGGGACTAGCGGGGGGCCAAGCTCCTACGAGCAGTACTTC
TRBJ1-5	TRBV5-6	once	-	CASSLGYGQPQHF	TGTGCCAGCAGCTTGGGGTACGGGCAGCCCCAGCATTTT
TRBJ1-1	TRBV29-1	few	-	CSAADGEAFF	TGCAGCGCGGCAGACGGTGAAGCTTTCTTT
TRBJ2-1	TRBV7-2	-	TRBD2	CASSLGYRVGGNEQFF	TGTGCCAGCAGCTTAGGTTACCGCGTCGGGGGGAATGAGCAGTTCTTC
TRBJ2-7	TRBV15	-	TRBD1	CATRRTGNTYEQYF	TGTGCCACTCGCCGGACAGGAAATACCTACGAGCAGTACTTC
TRBJ1-1	TRBV14	once	-	CASSQDLRNGATEAFF	TGTGCCAGCAGCCAAGATCTCAGAAATGGGGCCACTGAAGCTTTCTTT
TRBJ2-7	TRBV5-1	-	-	CASSLWDPGMMDEQYF	TGCGCCAGCAGCTTGTGGGACCCGGGAATGATGGACGAGCAGTACTTC
TRBJ2-7	TRBV9	-	TRBD1	CASSVGGQGTEQYF	TGTGCCAGCAGCGTAGGGGGACAGGGTACCGAGCAGTACTTC
TRBJ2-7	TRBV7-9	-	-	CASSETTETPYEQYF	TGTGCCAGCAGCGAAACGACAGAAACCCCCTACGAGCAGTACTTC
TRBJ2-3	TRBV11-2	-	-	CASSFDSRVSEDTQYF	TGTGCCAGCAGCTTTGATAGTAGGGTGAGTGAAGATACGCAGTATTTT
TRBJ2-1	TRBV10-3	-	-	CAISDPFLGNEQFF	TGTGCCATCAGTGACCCCTTCTTAGGCAATGAGCAGTTCTTC
TRBJ1-1	TRBV19	few	-	CASSIGNTEAFF	TGTGCCAGTAGTATAGGGAACACTGAAGCTTTCTTT
TRBJ2-1	TRBV27	-	-	CASSPRQYNEQFF	TGTGCCAGCAGTCCAAGACAGTACAATGAGCAGTTCTTC
TRBJ2-3	TRBV7-2	few	-	CASSLAGSTDTQYF	TGTGCCAGCAGCTTAGCGGGGAGCACAGATACGCAGTATTTT
TRBJ2-1	TRBV7-9	-	-	CASSLSSYNEQFF	TGTGCCAGCAGCTTAAGCTCCTACAATGAGCAGTTCTTC
TRBJ1-2	TRBV29-1	-	TRBD1	CSVEDRVNGYTF	TGCAGCGTTGAGGACAGGGTAAACGGCTACACCTTC
TRBJ2-7	TRBV9	-	TRBD2	CASSQGLAGDFEQYF	TGTGCCAGCAGCCAAGGACTAGCGGGAGATTTCGAGCAGTACTTC
TRBJ2-5	TRBV12-5	-	-	CASGFPSPLTREETQYF	TGTGCTAGTGGTTTTCCCTCCCCACTCACTAGAGAAGAGACCCAGTACTTC
TRBJ1-1	TRBV9	-	-	CASSGREELNTEAFF	TGTGCCAGCAGCGGGAGGGAGGAACTGAACACTGAAGCTTTCTTT
TRBJ1-5	TRBV7-8	few	-	CASSFQGPRPQHF	TGTGCCAGCAGCTTCCAGGGCCCTAGGCCCCAGCATTTT
TRBJ1-1	TRBV9	-	-	CASSVAGGSTEAFF	TGTGCCAGCAGCGTAGCGGGAGGGAGTACTGAAGCTTTCTTT
TRBJ2-5	TRBV19	once	-	CASSRFGAGHEYF	TGTGCCAGTAGCCGATTCGGGGCCGGTCATGAGTACTTC
TRBJ2-1	TRBV19	-	-	CASSIVAYNEQFF	TGTGCCAGTAGTATTGTGGCTTACAATGAGCAGTTCTTC
TRBJ2-5	TRBV5-6	-	TRBD2	CASSGTSGQETQYF	TGTGCCAGCAGCGGGACTAGCGGCCAAGAGACCCAGTACTTC
TRBJ1-4	TRBV4-3	-	-	CASSRNEGLDEKLFF	TGCGCCAGCAGCCGAAACGAGGGGCTGGATGAAAAACTGTTTTTT
TRBJ2-1	TRBV5-1	-	-	CASSWADRPSYNEQFF	TGCGCCAGCAGCTGGGCGGACAGACCCTCCTACAATGAGCAGTTCTTC
TRBJ1-5	TRBV11-2	-	TRBD1	CASSYGTGGKNQPQHF	TGTGCCAGCAGCTACGGGACAGGGGGGAAGAATCAGCCCCAGCATTTT
TRBJ1-5	TRBV4-1	-	TRBD1	CASRDARGNQPQHF	TGCGCCAGCAGGGACGCCAGGGGGAACCAGCCCCAGCATTTT
TRBJ2-7	TRBV29-1	-	-	CSVEDQRGYEQYF	TGCAGCGTTGAAGATCAGAGGGGGTACGAGCAGTACTTC
TRBJ1-1	TRBV29-1	-	-	CSVVWSNGGNFEAFF	TGCAGCGTTGTATGGAGTAACGGAGGTAACTTTGAAGCTTTCTTT
TRBJ2-3	TRBV27	-	-	CASSFSALSDTQYF	TGTGCCAGCAGTTTTAGCGCTCTCTCAGATACGCAGTATTTT
TRBJ2-3	TRBV7-2	-	-	CASSFHREADTQYF	TGTGCCAGCAGCTTCCACAGGGAGGCAGATACGCAGTATTTT
TRBJ1-2	TRBV4-3	-	-	CASSQVGDRAYGYTF	TGCGCCAGCAGCCAAGTGGGCGACAGAGCTTATGGCTACACCTTC
TRBJ2-7	TRBV4-3	-	-	CASSQDRNYEQYF	TGCGCCAGCAGCCAAGACAGAAACTACGAGCAGTACTTC
TRBJ2-7	TRBV5-1	-	-	CASSWAYAYYEQYF	TGCGCCAGCAGCTGGGCGTACGCCTACTACGAGCAGTACTTC
TRBJ2-3	TRBV7-6	-	-	CASSSLSGGDTQYF	TGTGCCAGCAGCTCCCTGAGCGGTGGGGATACGCAGTATTTT
TRBJ1-2	TRBV7-3	-	-	CASSLTGHEGDPNYGYTF	TGTGCCAGCAGCTTAACGGGACATGAGGGGGACCCAAACTATGGCTACACCTTC